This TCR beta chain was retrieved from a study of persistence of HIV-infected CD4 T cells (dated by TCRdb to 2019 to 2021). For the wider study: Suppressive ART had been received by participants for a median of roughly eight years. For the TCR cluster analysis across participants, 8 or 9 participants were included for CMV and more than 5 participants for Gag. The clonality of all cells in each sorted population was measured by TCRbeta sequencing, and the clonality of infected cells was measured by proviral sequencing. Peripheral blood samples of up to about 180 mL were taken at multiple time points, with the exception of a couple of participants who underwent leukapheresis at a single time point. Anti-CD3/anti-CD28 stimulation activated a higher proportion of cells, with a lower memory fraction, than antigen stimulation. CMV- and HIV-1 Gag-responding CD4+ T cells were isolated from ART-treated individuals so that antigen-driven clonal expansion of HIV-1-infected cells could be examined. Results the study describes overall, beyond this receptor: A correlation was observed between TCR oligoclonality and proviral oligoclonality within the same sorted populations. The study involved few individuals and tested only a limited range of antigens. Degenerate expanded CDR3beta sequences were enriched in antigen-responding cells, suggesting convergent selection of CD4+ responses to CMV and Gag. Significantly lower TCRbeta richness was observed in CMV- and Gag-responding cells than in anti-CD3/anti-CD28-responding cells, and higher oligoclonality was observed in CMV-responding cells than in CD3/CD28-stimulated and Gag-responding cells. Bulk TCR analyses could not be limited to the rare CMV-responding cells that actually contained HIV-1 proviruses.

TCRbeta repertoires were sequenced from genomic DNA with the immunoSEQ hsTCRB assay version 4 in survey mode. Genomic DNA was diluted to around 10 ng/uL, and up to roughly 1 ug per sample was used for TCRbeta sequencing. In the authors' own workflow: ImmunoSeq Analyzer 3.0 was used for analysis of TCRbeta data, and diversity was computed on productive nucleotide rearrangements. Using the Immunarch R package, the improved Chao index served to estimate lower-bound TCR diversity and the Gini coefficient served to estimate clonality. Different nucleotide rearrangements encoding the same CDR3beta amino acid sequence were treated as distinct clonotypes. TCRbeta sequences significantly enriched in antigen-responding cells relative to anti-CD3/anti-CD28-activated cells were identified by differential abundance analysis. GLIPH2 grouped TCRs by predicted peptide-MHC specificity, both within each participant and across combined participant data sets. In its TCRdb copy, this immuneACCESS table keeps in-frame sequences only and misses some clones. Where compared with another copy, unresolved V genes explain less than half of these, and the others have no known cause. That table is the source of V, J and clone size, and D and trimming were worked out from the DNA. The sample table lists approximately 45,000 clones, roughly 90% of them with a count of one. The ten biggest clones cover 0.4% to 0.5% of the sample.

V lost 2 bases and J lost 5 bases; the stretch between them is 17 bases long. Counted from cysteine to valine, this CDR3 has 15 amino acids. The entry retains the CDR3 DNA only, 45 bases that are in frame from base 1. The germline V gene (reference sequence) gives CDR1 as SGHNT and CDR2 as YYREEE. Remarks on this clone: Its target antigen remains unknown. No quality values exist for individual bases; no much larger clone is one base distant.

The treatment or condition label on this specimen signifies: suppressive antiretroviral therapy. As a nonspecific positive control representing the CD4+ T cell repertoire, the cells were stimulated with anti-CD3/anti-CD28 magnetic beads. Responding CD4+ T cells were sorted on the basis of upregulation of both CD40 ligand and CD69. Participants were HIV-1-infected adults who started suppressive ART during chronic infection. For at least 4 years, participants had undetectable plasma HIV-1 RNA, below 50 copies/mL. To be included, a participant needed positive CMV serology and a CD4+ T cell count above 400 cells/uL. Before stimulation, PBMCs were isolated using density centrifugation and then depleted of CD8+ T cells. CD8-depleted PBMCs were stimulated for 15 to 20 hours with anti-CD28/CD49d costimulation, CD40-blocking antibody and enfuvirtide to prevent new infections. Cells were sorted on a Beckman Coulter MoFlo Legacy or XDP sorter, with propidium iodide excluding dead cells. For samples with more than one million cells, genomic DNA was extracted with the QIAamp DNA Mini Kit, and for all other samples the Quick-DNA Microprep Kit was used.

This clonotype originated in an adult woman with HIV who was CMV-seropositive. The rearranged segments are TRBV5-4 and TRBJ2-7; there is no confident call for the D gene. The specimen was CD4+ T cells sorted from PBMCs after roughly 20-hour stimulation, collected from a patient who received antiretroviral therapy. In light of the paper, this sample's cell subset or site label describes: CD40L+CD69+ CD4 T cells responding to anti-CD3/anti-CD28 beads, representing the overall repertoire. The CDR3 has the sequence CASSFTGRPLDEQYV. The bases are TGTGCCAGCAGCTTTACTGGCCGACCTTTAGACGAGCAGTACGTC.